This T cell receptor (beta chain) was recovered during a study of cytomegalovirus exposure and HLA in healthy donors. Study as a whole: Researchers found that about four fifths of a few hundred genotyped donors fell within the Caucasian-associated ancestry cluster.

The donors (healthy individuals) were bone marrow donors. Germline CDR1 and CDR2: SQVTM and ANQGSEA. This CDR3 is 12 amino acids long. Trimming removed 7 bases from V and 5 bases from J, with 13 bases in between. Primers included in the PCR were 60 Vbeta and 13 Jbeta primers. Assay: immunoSEQ multiplex PCR; the TCRdb copy retains only in-frame clones and omits some. Recorded here are 130,000 or so clones; the top ten clones represent about 1.8%. The chain combines TRBV29-1 with TRBJ2-3; weak D call: TRBD2 (6 bases). The sample taken for sequencing was PBMCs. The clonotype was recovered from a man in his late teens or twenties in good health and CMV-seronegative. The CDR3 region has the DNA TGCAGCGGTAGCGGAGCTGGAGATACGCAGTATTTT. Translation: CSGSGAGDTQYF.